The clone carrying this T cell receptor (beta chain) was detected only once. These data belong to a study of technical replicates of blood from a few donors. The V gene lost 4 bases and the J gene lost 3 bases, with 9 bases spanning the gap. The CDR3 totals 13 residues. The V gene's germline CDR1 is MNHNY and CDR2 SVGAGI (reference sequence). TCRdb's table, derived via immunoSEQ multiplex PCR, lists solely in-frame clones and lacks some. The sample comprises 78,000 or so clones, about 91% of which are singletons, and roughly 0.38% rests with the top ten. This chain connects TRBV6-6 to TRBJ1-1; D unresolved. The sequence was collected from a human donor in good health. The sequenced sample was T cells isolated from PBMCs. In nucleotides, the CDR3 is TGTGCCAGCAGTTTAGACATACACACTGAAGCTTTCTTT. Encoded protein: CASSLDIHTEAFF.